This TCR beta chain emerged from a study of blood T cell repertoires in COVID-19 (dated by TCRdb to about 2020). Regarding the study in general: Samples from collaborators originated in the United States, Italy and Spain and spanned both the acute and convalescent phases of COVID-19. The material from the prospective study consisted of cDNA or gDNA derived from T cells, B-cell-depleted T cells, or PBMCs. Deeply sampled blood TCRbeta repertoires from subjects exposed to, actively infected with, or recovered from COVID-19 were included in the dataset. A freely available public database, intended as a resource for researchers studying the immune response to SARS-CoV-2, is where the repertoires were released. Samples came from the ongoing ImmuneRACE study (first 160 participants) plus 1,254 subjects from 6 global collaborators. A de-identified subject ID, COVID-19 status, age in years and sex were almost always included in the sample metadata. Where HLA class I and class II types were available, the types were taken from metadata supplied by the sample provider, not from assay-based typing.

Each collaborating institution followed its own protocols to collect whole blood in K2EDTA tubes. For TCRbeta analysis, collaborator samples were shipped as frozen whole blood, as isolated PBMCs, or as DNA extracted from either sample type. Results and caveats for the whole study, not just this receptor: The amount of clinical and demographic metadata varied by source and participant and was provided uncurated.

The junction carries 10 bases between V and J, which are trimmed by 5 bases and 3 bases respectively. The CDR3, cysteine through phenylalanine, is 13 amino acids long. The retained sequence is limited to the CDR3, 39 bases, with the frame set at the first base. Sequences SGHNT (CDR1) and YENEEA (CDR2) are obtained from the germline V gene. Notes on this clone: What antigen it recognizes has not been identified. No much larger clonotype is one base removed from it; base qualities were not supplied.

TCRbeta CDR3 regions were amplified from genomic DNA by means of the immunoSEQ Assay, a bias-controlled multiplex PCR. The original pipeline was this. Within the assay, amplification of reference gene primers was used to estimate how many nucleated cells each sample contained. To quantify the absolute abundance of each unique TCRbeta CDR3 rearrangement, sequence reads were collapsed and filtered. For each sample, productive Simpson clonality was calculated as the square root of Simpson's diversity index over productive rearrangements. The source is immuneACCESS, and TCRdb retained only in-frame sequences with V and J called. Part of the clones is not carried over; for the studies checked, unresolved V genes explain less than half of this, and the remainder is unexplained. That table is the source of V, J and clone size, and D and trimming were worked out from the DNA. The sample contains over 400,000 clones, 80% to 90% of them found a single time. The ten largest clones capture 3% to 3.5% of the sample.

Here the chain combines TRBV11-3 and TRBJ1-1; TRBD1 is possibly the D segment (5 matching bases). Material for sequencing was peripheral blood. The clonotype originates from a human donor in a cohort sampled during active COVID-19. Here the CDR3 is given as CASSPRGDTEAFF. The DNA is TGTGCCAGCAGCCCGCGGGGGGACACTGAAGCTTTCTTT.